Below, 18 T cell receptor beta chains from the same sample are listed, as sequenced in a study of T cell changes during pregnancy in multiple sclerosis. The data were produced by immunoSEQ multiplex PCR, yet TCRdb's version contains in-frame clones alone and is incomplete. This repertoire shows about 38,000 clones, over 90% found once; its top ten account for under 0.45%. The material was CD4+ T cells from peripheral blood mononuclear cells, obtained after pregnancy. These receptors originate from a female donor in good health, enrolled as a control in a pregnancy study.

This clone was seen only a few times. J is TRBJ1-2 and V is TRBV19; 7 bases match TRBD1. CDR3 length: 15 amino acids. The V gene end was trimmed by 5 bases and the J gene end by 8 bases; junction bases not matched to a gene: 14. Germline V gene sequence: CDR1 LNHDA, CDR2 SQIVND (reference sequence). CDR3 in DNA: TGTGCCAGTAGTCCAAGGGATGGCAGGGGGAACGGCTACACCTTC. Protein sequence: CASSPRDGRGNGYTF. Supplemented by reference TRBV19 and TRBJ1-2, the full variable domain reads DGGITQSPKYLFRKEGQNVTLSCEQNLNHDAMYWYRQDPGQGLRLIYYSQIVNDFQKGDIAEGYSVSREKKESFPLTVTSAQKNPTAFYLCASSPRDGRGNGYTFGSGTRLTVV.

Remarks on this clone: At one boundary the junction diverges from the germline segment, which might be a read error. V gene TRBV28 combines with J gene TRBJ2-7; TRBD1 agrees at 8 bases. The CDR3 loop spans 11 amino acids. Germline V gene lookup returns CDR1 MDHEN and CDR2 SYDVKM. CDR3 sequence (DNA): TGTGCCACCCTAGCGCCCCGGGGACAGGACTTC. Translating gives CATLAPRGQDF. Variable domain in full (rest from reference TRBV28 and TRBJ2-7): DVKVTQSSRYLVKRTGEKVFLECVQDMDHENMFWYRQDPGLGLRLIYFSYDVKMKEKGDIPEGYSVSREKKERFSLILESASTNQTSMYLCATLAPRGQDFGPGTRLTVT.

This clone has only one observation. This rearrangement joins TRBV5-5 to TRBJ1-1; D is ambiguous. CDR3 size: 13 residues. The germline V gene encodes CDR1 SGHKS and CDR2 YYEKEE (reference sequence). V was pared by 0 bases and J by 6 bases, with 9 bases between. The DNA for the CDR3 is TGTGCCAGCAGCTTGGAAGTAAGCGCTGAAGCTTTCTTT. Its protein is CASSLEVSAEAFF.

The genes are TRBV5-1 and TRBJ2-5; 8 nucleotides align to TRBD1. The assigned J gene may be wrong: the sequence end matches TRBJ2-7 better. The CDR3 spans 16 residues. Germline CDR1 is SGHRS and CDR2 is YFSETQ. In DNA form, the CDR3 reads TGCGCCAGCAGCTTCCGATCAGGGGGCAGGTCCTACGAGCAGTACTTC. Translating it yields CASSFRSGGRSYEQYF.

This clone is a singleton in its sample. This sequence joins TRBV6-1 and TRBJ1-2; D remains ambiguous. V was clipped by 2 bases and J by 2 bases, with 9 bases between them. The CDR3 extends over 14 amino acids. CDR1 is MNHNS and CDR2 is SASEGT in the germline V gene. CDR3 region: CASSESEWNYGYTF. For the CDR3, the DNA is TGTGCCAGCAGTGAATCCGAGTGGAACTATGGCTACACCTTC.

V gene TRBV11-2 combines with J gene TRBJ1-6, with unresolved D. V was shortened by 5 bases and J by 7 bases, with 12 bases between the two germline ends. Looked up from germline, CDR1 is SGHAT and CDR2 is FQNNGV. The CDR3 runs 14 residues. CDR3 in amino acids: CASSADIGNSPLHF. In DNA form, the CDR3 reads TGTGCCAGCAGCGCCGACATAGGAAATTCACCCCTCCACTTT. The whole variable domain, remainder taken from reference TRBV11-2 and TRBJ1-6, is EAGVAQSPRYKIIEKRQSVAFWCNPISGHATLYWYQQILGQGPKLLIQFQNNGVVDDSQLPKDRFSAERLKGVDSTLKIQPAKLEDSAVYLCASSADIGNSPLHFGNGTRLTVT.

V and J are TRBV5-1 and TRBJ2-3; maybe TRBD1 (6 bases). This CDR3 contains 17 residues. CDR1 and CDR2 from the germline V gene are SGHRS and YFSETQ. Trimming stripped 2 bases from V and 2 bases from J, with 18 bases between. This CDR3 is CASSFTGTNEFTDTQYF. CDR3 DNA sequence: TGCGCCAGCAGCTTTACCGGGACAAATGAGTTCACAGATACGCAGTATTTT. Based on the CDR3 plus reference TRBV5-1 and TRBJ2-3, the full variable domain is KAGVTQTPRYLIKTRGQQVTLSCSPISGHRSVSWYQQTPGQGLQFLFEYFSETQRNKGNFPGRFSGRQFSNSRSEMNVSTLELGDSALYLCASSFTGTNEFTDTQYFGPGTRLTVL.

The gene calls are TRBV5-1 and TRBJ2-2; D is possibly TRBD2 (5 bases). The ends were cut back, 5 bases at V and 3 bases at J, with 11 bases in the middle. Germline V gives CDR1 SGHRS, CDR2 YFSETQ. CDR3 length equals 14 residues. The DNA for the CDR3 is TGCGCCAGCAGTTCCGGGGTATACACCGGGGAGCTGTTTTTT. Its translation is CASSSGVYTGELFF.

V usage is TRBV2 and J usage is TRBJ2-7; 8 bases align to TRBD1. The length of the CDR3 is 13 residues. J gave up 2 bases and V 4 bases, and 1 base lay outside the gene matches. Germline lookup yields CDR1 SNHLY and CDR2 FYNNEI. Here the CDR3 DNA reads TGTGCCAGCAGTGTACAGGGGGCCTACGAGCAGTACTTC. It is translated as CASSVQGAYEQYF.

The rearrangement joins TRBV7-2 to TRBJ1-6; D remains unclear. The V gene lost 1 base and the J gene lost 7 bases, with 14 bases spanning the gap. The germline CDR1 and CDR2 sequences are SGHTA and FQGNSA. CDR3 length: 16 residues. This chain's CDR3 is CASSLEGSTGNSPLHF. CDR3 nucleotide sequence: TGTGCCAGCAGCTTAGAGGGCTCAACGGGGAATTCACCCCTCCACTTT.

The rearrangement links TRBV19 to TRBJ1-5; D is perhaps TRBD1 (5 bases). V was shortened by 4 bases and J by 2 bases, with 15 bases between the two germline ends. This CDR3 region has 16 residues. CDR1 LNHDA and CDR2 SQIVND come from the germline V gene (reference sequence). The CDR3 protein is CASSTLTAGGNQPQHF. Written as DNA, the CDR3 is TGTGCCAGTAGTACCTTGACCGCGGGGGGCAATCAGCCCCAGCATTTT. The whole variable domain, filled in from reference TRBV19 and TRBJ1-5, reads DGGITQSPKYLFRKEGQNVTLSCEQNLNHDAMYWYRQDPGQGLRLIYYSQIVNDFQKGDIAEGYSVSREKKESFPLTVTSAQKNPTAFYLCASSTLTAGGNQPQHFGDGTRLSIL.

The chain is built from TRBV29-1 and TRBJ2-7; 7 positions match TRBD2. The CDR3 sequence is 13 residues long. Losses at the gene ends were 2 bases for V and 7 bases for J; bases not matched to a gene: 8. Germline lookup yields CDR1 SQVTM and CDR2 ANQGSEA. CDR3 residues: CSVERAGVREQYF. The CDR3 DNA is TGCAGCGTTGAAAGGGCGGGAGTACGGGAGCAGTACTTC.

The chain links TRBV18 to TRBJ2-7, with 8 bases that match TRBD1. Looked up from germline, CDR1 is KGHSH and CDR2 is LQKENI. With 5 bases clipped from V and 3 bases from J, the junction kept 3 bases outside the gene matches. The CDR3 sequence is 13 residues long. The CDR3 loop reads CASSSGQGYEQYF. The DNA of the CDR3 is TGTGCCAGCTCATCAGGACAGGGCTACGAGCAGTACTTC. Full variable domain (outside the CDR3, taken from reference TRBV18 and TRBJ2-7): NAGVMQNPRHLVRRRGQEARLRCSPMKGHSHVYWYRQLPEEGLKFMVYLQKENIIDESGMPKERFSAEFPKEGPSILRIQQVVRGDSAAYFCASSSGQGYEQYFGPGTRLTVT.

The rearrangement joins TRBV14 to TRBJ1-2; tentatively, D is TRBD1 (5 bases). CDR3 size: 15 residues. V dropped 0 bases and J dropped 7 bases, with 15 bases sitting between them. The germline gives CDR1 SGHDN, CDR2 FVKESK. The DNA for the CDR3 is TGTGCCAGCAGCCAAGATCTCCCAGGGTTGGGTGGCTACACCTTC. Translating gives CASSQDLPGLGGYTF.

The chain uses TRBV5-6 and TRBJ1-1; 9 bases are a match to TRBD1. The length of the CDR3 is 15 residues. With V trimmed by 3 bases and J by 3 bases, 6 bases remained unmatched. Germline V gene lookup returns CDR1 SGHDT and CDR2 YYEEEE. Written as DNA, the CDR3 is TGTGCCAGCAGCTATCCGGACAGGGGAGACACTGAAGCTTTCTTT. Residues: CASSYPDRGDTEAFF.

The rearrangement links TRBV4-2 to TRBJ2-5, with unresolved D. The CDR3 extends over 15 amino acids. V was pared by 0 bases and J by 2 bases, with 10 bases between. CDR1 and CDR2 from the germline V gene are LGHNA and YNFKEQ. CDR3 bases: TGTGCCAGCAGCCAAGATCTTGGGCTACAAGAGACCCAGTACTTC. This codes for CASSQDLGLQETQYF.

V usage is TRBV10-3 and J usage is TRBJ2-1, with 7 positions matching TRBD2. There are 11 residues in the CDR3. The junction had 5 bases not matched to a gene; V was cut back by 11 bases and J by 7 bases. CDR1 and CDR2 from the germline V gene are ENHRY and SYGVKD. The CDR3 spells CAAMGGNEQFF. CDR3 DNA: TGTGCCGCCATGGGAGGGAATGAGCAGTTCTTC.

The CDR3 DNA is TGTGCCAGCGCCGAGGGGGCGACCCGGGCAGATACGCAGTATTTT. Amino acid sequence: CASAEGATRADTQYF. The chain joins TRBV2 to TRBJ2-3; the match to TRBD1 covers 7 bases. Germline CDR1 reads SNHLY; CDR2 reads FYNNEI. The CDR3 is 15 residues long. With V trimmed by 8 bases and J by 4 bases, 12 bases remained unmatched.